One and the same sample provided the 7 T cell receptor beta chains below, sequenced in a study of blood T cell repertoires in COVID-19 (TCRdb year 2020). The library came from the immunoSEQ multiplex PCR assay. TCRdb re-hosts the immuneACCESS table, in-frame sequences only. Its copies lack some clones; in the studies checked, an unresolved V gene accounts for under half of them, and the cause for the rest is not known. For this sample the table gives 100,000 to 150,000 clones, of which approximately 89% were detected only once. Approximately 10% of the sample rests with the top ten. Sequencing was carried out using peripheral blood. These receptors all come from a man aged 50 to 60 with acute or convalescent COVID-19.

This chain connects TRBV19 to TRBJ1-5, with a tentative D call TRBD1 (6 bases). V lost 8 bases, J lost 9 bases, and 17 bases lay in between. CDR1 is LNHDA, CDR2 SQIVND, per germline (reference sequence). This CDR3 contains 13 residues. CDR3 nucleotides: TGTGCCAGTGAACAGGGAATACTGCGGCCCCAGCATTTT. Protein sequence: CASEQGILRPQHF.

For the CDR3, the DNA is TGTGCCAGCAGTTTCCGAGTCTCCTACGAGCAGTACTTC. It codes for CASSFRVSYEQYF. This chain uses TRBV12-3 or TRBV12-4 with TRBJ2-7; no reliable D call. Trimming took 3 bases from V and 0 from J, leaving 6 bases between them. CDR3 size: 13 residues.

The DNA for the CDR3 is TGTGCCAGCAGCACGACTAGCGGATACTCCTACAATGAGCAGTTCTTC. Translated: CASSTTSGYSYNEQFF. V usage is TRBV27 and J usage is TRBJ2-1; 9 bases are a match to TRBD2. Per germline, CDR1 MNHEY and CDR2 SMNVEV (reference sequence). Germline trimming cut 6 bases from V and 0 bases from J; bases unmatched to any gene: 6. This CDR3 comprises 16 residues.

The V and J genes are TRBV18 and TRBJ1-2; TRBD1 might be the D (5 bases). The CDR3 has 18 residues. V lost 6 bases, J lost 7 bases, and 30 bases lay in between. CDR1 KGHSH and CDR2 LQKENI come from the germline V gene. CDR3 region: CASSPTLSGAPGEGGYTF. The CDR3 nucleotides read TGTGCCAGCTCGCCCACGTTGAGTGGGGCACCTGGGGAAGGTGGCTACACCTTC.

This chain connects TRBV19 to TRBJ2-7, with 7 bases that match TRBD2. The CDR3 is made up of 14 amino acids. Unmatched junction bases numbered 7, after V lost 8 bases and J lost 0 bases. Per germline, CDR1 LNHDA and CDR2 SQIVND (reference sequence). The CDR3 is CASRERGGSYEQYF. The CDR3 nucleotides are TGTGCCAGTCGCGAGCGGGGTGGCTCCTACGAGCAGTACTTC.

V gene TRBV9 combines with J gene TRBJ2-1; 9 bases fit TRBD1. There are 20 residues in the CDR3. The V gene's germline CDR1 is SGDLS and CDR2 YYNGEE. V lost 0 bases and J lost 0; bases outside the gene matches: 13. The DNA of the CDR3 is TGTGCCAGCAGCGTAGGGGGGGGACAGGGACTCCTAAGCTCCTACAATGAGCAGTTCTTC. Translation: CASSVGGGQGLLSSYNEQFF.

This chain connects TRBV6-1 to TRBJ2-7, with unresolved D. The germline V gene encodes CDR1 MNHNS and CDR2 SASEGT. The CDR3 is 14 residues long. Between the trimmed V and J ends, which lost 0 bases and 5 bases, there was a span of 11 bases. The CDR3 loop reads CASSEARPFHEQYF. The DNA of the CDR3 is TGTGCCAGCAGTGAAGCGCGGCCATTCCACGAGCAGTACTTC.